Listed here is a single T cell receptor beta chain. This sample is part of a study of T cell changes during pregnancy in multiple sclerosis. The protocol was immunoSEQ multiplex PCR, while the TCRdb copy is restricted to in-frame clones and leaves out a portion. The repertoire holds about 97,000 clones, with less than 95% as singletons. This CDR3 region has 15 residues. Germline CDR1 LGHNA, CDR2 YSLEER. The trim removed 3 bases at V and 5 bases at J, leaving 6 bases unmatched. The rearrangement uses TRBV4-3 and TRBJ2-2; 7 bases map to TRBD2. Sequencing was performed on peripheral blood, taken in the second trimester of pregnancy. The sequence derives from a female donor in good health, enrolled as a control in a pregnancy study. The CDR3 DNA follows: TGCGCCAGCAGCCATGTGGGGAGGGATACCGGGGAGCTGTTTTTT. Translating it yields CASSHVGRDTGELFF.